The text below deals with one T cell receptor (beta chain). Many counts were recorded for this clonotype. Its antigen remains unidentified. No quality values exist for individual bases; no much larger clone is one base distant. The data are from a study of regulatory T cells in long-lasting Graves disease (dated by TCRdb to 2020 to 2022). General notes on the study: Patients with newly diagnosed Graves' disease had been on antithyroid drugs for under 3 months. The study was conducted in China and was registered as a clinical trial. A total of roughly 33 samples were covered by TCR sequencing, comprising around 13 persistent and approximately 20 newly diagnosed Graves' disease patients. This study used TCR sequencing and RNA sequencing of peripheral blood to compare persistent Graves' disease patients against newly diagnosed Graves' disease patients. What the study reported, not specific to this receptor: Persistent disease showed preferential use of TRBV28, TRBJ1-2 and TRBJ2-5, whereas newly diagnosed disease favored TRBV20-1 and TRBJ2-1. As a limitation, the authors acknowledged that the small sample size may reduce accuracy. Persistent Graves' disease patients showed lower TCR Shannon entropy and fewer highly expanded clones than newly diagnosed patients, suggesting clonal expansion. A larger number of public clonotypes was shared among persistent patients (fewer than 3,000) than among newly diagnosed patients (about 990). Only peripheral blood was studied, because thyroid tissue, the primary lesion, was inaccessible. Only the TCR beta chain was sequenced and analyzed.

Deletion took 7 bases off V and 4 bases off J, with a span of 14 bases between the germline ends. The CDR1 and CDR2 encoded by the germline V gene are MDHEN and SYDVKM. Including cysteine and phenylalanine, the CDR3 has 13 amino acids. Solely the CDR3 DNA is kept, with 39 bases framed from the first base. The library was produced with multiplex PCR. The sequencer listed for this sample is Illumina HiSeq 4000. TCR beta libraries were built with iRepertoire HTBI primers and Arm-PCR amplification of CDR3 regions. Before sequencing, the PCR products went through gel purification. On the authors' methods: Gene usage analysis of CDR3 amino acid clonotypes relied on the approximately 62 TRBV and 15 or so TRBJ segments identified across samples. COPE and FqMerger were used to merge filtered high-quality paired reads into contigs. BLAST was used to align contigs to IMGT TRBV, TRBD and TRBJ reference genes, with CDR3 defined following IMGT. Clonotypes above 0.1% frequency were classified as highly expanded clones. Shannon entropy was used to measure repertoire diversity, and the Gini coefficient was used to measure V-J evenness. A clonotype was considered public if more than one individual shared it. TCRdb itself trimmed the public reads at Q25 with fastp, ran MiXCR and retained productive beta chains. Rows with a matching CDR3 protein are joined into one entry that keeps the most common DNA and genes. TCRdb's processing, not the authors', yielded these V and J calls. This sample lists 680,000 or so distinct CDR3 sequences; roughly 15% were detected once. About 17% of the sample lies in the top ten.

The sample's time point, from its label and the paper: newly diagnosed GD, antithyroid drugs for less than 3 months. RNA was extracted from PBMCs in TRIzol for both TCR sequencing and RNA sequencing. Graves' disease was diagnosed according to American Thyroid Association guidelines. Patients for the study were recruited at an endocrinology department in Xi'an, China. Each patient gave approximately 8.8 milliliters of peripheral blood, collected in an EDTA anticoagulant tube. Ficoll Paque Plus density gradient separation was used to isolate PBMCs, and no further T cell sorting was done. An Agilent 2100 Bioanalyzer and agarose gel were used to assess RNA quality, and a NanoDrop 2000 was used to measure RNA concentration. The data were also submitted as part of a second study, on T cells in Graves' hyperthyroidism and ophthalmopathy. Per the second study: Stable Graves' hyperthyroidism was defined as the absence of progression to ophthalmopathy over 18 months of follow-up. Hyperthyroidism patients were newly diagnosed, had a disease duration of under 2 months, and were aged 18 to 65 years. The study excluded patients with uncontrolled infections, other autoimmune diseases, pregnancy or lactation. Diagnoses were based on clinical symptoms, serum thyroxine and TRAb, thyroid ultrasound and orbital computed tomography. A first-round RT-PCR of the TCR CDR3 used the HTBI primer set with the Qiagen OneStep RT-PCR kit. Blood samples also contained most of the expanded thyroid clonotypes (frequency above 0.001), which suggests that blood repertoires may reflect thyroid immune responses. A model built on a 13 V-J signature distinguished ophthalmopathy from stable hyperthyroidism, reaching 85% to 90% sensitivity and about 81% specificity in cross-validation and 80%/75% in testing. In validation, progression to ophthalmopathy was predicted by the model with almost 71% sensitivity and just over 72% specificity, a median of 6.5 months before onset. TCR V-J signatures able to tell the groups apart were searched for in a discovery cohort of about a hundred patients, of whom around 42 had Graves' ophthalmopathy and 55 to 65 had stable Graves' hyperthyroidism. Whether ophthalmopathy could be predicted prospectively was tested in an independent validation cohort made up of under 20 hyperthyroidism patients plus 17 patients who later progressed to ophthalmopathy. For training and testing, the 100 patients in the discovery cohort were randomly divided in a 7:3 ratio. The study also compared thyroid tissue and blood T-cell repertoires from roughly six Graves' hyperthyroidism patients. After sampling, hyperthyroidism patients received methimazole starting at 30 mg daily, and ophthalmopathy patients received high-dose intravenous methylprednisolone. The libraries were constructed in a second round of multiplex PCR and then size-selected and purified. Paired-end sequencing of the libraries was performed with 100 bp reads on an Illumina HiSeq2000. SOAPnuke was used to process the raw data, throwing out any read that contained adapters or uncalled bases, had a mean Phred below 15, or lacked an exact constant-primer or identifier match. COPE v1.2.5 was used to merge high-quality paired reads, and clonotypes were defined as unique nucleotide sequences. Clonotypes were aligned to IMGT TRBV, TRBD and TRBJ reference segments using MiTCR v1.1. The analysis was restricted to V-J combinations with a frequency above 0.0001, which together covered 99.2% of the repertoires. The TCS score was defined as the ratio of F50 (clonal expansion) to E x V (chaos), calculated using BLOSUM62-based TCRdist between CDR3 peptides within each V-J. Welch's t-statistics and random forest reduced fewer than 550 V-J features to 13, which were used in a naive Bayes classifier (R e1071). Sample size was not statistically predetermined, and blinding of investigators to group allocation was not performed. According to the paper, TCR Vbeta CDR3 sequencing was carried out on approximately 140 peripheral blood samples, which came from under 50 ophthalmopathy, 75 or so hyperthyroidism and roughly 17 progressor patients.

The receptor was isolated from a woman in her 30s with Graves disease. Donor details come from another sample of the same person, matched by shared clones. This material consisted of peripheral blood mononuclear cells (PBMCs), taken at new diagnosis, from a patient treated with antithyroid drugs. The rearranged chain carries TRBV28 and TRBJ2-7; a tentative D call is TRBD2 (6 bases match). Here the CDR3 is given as CASNWAGSYEQYF. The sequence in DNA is TGTGCCAGCAACTGGGCGGGAAGTTACGAGCAGTACTTC.